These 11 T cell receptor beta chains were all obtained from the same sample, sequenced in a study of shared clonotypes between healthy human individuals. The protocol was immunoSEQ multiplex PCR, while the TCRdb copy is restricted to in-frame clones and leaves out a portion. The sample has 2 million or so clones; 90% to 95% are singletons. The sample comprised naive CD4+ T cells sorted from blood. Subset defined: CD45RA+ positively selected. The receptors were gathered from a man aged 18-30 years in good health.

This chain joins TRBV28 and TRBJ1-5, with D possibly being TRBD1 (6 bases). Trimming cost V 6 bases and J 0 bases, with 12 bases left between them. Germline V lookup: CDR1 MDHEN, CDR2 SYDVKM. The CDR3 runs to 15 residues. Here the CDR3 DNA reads TGTGCCAGCAGCCCGGGACATTATAGCAATCAGCCCCAGCATTTT. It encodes CASSPGHYSNQPQHF.

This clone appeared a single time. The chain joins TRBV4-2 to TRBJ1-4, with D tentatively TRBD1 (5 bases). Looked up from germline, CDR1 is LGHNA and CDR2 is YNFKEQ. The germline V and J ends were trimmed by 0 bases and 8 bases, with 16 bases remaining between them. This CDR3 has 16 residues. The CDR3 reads CASSQDHTAGGEKLFF. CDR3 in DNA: TGTGCCAGCAGCCAAGATCATACAGCGGGGGGGGAAAAACTGTTTTTT.

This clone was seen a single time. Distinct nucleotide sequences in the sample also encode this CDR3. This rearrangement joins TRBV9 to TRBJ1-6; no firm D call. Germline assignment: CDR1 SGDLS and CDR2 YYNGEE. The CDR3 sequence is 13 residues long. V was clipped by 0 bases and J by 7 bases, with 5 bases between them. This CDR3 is CASSVEVNSPLHF. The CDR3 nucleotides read TGTGCCAGCAGCGTAGAGGTCAATTCACCCCTCCACTTT.

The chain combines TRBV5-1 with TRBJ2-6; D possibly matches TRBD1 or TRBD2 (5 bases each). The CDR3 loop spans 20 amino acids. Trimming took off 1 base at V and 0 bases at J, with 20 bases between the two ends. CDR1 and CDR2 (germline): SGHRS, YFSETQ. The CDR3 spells CASSLSPWDGLSSGANVLTF. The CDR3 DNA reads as TGCGCCAGCAGCTTGTCCCCTTGGGACGGTCTAAGCTCTGGGGCCAACGTCCTGACTTTC.

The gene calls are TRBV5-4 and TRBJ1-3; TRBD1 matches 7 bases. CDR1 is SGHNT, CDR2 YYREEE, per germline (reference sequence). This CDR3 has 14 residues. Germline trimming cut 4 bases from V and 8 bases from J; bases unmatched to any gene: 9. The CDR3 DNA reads TGTGCCAGCAGCGGGACAGTCTTATCGGACACCATATATTTT. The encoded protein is CASSGTVLSDTIYF.

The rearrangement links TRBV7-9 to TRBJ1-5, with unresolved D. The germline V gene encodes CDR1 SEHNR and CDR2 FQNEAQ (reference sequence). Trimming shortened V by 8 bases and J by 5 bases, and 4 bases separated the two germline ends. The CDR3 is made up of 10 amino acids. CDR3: CASGDQPQHF. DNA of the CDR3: TGTGCCAGCGGGGATCAGCCCCAGCATTTT.

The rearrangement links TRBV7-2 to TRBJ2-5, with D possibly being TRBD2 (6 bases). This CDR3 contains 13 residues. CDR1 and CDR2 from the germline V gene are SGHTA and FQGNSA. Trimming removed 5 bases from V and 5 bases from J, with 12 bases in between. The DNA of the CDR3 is TGTGCCAGCAGCCGCGCCCGGGGGGAGACCCAGTACTTC. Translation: CASSRARGETQYF.

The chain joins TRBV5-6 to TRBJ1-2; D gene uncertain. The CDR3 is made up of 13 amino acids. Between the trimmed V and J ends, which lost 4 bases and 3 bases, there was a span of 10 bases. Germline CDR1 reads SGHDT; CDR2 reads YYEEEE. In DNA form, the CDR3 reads TGTGCCAGCAGCCTGCGGCAGGACTATGGCTACACCTTC. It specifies CASSLRQDYGYTF.

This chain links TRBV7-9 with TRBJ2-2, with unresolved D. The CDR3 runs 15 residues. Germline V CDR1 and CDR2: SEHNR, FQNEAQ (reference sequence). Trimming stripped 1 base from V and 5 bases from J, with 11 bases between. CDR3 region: CASSLDLAWTGELFF. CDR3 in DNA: TGTGCCAGCAGCTTAGACCTCGCCTGGACCGGGGAGCTGTTTTTT.

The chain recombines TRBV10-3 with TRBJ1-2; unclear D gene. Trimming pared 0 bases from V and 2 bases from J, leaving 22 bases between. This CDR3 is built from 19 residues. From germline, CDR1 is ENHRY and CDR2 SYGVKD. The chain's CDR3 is CAISESPPRGPPPNYGYTF. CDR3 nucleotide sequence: TGTGCCATCAGTGAGTCCCCACCTAGAGGGCCCCCTCCAAACTATGGCTACACCTTC.

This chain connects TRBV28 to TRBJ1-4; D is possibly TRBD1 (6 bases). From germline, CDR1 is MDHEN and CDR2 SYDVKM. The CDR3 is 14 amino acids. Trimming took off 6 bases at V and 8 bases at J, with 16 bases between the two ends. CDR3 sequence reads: CASRLDRRGEKLFF. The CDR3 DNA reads TGTGCCAGCAGACTTGACAGGAGGGGAGAAAAACTGTTTTTT.